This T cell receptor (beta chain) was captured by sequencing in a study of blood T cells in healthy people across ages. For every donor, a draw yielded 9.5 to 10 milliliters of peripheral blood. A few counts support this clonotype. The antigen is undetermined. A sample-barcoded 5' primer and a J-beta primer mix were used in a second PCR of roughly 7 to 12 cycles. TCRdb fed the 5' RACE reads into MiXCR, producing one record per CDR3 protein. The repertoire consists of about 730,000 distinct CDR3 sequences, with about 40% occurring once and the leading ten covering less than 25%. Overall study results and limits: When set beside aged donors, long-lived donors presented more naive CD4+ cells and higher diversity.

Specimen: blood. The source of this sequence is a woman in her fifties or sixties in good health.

The DNA of the CDR3 is TGCAGTGCCGAAGGCCCGGGGAGAGAAAAACTGTTTTTT. Translating it yields CSAEGPGREKLFF. The rearrangement links TRBV20-1 to TRBJ1-4; D remains unclear. CDR1 is DFQATT, CDR2 SNEGSKA, per germline (reference sequence). V was trimmed by 6 bases and J by 8 bases, leaving 16 bases between them. The length of the CDR3 is 13 residues.